One sample yielded the 27 T cell receptor beta chains listed below, sequenced in a study of T cell responses to AZD1222 COVID-19 vaccine (dated by TCRdb to about 2021). The time point label, as the study defines it: baseline before first vaccination. Preparation of the library involved the immunoSEQ multiplex PCR assay. TCRdb holds this immuneACCESS table with in-frame rearrangements only. Some clones are missing; in checked studies, unresolved V genes explain under half, and the rest has no known cause. This sample holds approximately 85,000 clones; about 86% were observed only once. Of the sample, roughly 7.6% is held by the ten largest clones. The specimen was peripheral blood, collected on day 0 of AZD1222 vaccination. The receptor source for this set is an adult in good health.

The chain employs TRBV6-5 and TRBJ1-1; perhaps TRBD1 as D (6 bases). CDR1 is MNHEY and CDR2 is SVGAGI in the germline V gene. CDR3 size: 14 residues. The V end was cut by 6 bases, the J end by 1 base, with 12 bases between. The CDR3 protein is CASRLPGQNTEAFF. CDR3 nucleotide sequence: TGTGCCAGCAGACTACCGGGACAGAACACTGAAGCTTTCTTT.

V gene TRBV4-3 combines with J gene TRBJ2-6; the D gene could be TRBD1 or TRBD2 (5 bases each). This CDR3 region has 15 residues. Per germline, CDR1 LGHNA and CDR2 YSLEER. The V end was cut by 8 bases, the J end by 0 bases, with 11 bases between. Here the CDR3 DNA reads TGCGCCAGCGGTCGGGACGGCTCTGGGGCCAACGTCCTGACTTTC. Its translation is CASGRDGSGANVLTF.

The CDR3 spells CASTTAGPTEAFF. Here the CDR3 DNA reads TGTGCCAGTACCACAGCGGGACCCACTGAAGCTTTCTTT. This chain links TRBV19 with TRBJ1-1, with D perhaps TRBD1 (5 bases). The germline gives CDR1 LNHDA, CDR2 SQIVND (reference sequence). The CDR3 sequence is 13 residues long. The V end lost 7 bases, the J end lost 4 bases, and 13 bases lay between the germline ends.

The chain joins TRBV4-1 to TRBJ2-5; 9 nucleotides align to TRBD2. The CDR3 totals 15 residues. The germline gives CDR1 MGHRA, CDR2 YSYEKL. The trim removed 3 bases at V and 5 bases at J, leaving 7 bases unmatched. The CDR3 nucleotides read TGCGCCAGCAGCCAGGGTAGCGGGGGTTGGGAGACCCAGTACTTC. It codes for CASSQGSGGWETQYF.

This clone has only one observation. The chain links TRBV9 to TRBJ2-5; 7 bases fit TRBD1. Per germline, CDR1 SGDLS and CDR2 YYNGEE. V was clipped by 5 bases and J by 5 bases; unmatched bases: 12. There are 15 residues in the CDR3. CDR3 region: CASSPTGFPRETQYF. The CDR3 DNA follows: TGTGCCAGCAGTCCGACAGGGTTCCCAAGGGAGACCCAGTACTTC.

The chain recombines TRBV7-3 with TRBJ1-1; D is uncertain. This CDR3 contains 13 residues. CDR1 SGHTA and CDR2 FQGTGA come from the germline V gene. Trimming left V 2 bases short and J 1 base short, with 5 bases between. The CDR3 spells CASSLQANTEAFF. CDR3 bases: TGTGCCAGCAGCTTACAAGCGAACACTGAAGCTTTCTTT.

The V gene is TRBV4-3, the J gene TRBJ2-3; D is undetermined. V lost 1 base, J lost 0 bases, and 5 bases lay in between. Looked up from germline, CDR1 is LGHNA and CDR2 is YSLEER. This CDR3 comprises 14 residues. The CDR3 spells CASSQGTSTDTQYF. The CDR3 DNA reads TGCGCCAGCAGCCAAGGCACTAGCACAGATACGCAGTATTTT.

The CDR3 protein is CSVEDVTRTRGSEAFF. CDR3 coding DNA: TGCAGCGTTGAAGATGTAACCAGGACAAGAGGTTCTGAAGCTTTCTTT. The chain carries TRBV29-1 and TRBJ1-1, with D tentatively TRBD1 (5 bases). Trimming took off 0 bases at V and 6 bases at J, with 20 bases between the two ends. This CDR3 comprises 16 residues. CDR1 and CDR2 (germline): SQVTM, ANQGSEA.

The V gene is TRBV5-4, the J gene TRBJ2-3; 8 nucleotides agree with TRBD2. The CDR3 spans 16 residues. Germline lookup yields CDR1 SGHNT and CDR2 YYREEE (reference sequence). The V gene end was trimmed by 0 bases and the J gene end by 1 base; junction bases not matched to a gene: 4. The CDR3 is CASSLGTSSGTDTQYF. In DNA, the CDR3 is TGTGCCAGCAGCTTGGGGACTAGCAGTGGCACAGATACGCAGTATTTT.

This chain uses TRBV30 with TRBJ1-1; D unresolved. The germline CDR1 and CDR2 sequences are GTSNPN and SVGIG (reference sequence). The CDR3 consists of 12 residues. Trimming cost V 4 bases and J 1 base, with 7 bases left between them. The CDR3 nucleotides are TGTGCCTGGACAAGACAGAACACTGAAGCTTTCTTT. Translation gives CAWTRQNTEAFF.

This clone was found a few times. At one end the junction does not follow the germline gene, possibly because of a read error. This chain connects TRBV7-2 to TRBJ2-7; 9 nucleotides match TRBD2. The germline gives CDR1 SGHTA, CDR2 FQGNSA. This CDR3 contains 14 residues. CDR3 DNA sequence: TGTGCCAGCAGTTTAGCGGGAGTATCCTACGAGCAGTACTTC. It is translated as CASSLAGVSYEQYF.

The CDR3 protein is CASAPRDRDATGELFF. The CDR3 DNA reads TGTGCCAGTGCGCCCCGTGACAGGGATGCGACCGGGGAGCTGTTTTTT. V and J are TRBV19 and TRBJ2-2; 7 bases agree with TRBD1. The CDR3 sequence is 16 residues long. Germline CDR1 is LNHDA and CDR2 is SQIVND (reference sequence). V gave up 8 bases and J gave up 5 bases; unmatched junction bases: 14.

The gene calls are TRBV28 and TRBJ2-7, with 9 bases fitting TRBD2. Trimming removed 6 bases from V and 6 bases from J; junction bases left unmatched: 15. The CDR3 sequence is 16 residues long. The germline V gene encodes CDR1 MDHEN and CDR2 SYDVKM. The CDR3 sequence is CASSRRGGRAVGEQYF. CDR3 sequence (DNA): TGTGCCAGCAGCAGGAGGGGCGGGAGGGCCGTTGGCGAGCAGTACTTC.

The genes are TRBV12-2 and TRBJ2-7. TRBV12-2 is a documented pseudogene. CDR3 length: 13 amino acids. The CDR3 DNA reads as TGTGCAAGTCGCTTAGAGGGATCCTACGAGCAGTACTTC. Residues: CASRLEGSYEQYF.

The V gene is TRBV18, the J gene TRBJ1-5; 11 nucleotides align to TRBD1. The V segment lost 5 bases and the J segment 4 bases; nucleotides outside the gene matches: 4. The CDR3 runs 15 residues. Germline V gene data show CDR1 as KGHSH and CDR2 as LQKENI. The CDR3 here is CASSGQGAENQPQHF. For the CDR3, the DNA is TGTGCCAGCTCAGGACAGGGGGCAGAAAATCAGCCCCAGCATTTT.

This rearrangement joins TRBV9 to TRBJ1-1, with a possible D match to TRBD1 (5 bases). The ends were cut back, 2 bases at V and 6 bases at J, with 17 bases in the middle. The CDR3 extends over 15 amino acids. CDR1 SGDLS and CDR2 YYNGEE come from the germline V gene. The CDR3 protein is CASSVGGANRAEAFF. In DNA, the CDR3 is TGTGCCAGCAGCGTCGGTGGGGCCAACCGCGCTGAAGCTTTCTTT.

V and J are TRBV3-1 (or the pseudogene TRBV3-2) and TRBJ2-7; the match to TRBD1 covers 9 bases. V lost 4 bases, J lost 6 bases, and 7 bases stayed unmatched. Germline CDR1 and CDR2: LGHDT and YNNKEL (reference sequence). CDR3 length: 14 residues. The CDR3: CASSRTGTGSEQYF. The DNA of the CDR3 is TGTGCCAGCAGCCGCACCGGGACAGGGAGCGAGCAGTACTTC.

The J gene is TRBJ2-3, the V gene TRBV6-1, with 10 bases aligning to TRBD2. Germline-derived CDR1 and CDR2 are MNHNS and SASEGT. The CDR3 has 16 residues. V lost 4 bases and J lost 5; bases outside the gene matches: 9. The CDR3 sequence is CASSVDRAGGQDTQYF. In DNA, the CDR3 is TGTGCCAGCAGTGTAGATCGAGCGGGAGGGCAAGATACGCAGTATTTT.

The V gene is TRBV7-6, the J gene TRBJ2-7, with 7 positions matching TRBD1. J gave up 1 base and V 5 bases, and 8 bases lay outside the gene matches. The CDR3 sequence is 15 residues long. Per the germline V gene, CDR1 is SGHVS and CDR2 is FNYEAQ. CDR3 region: CASSNGQAFSYEQYF. In DNA, the CDR3 is TGTGCCAGCAGCAACGGACAGGCCTTTTCCTACGAGCAGTACTTC.

The chain employs TRBV28 and TRBJ1-2, with D possibly TRBD1 on 5 matching bases. The CDR3 extends over 13 amino acids. Per the germline V gene, CDR1 is MDHEN and CDR2 is SYDVKM. V shed 10 bases and J shed 4 bases, with 16 bases lying between them. CDR3 in amino acids: CATWGGGGYGYTF. The CDR3 DNA is TGTGCCACCTGGGGCGGGGGTGGCTATGGCTACACCTTC.

The DNA for the CDR3 is TGTGCCAGCAGCTTAGGGACAGGGGGCGGCACAGATACGCAGTATTTT. Its translation: CASSLGTGGGTDTQYF. The chain couples TRBV7-2 to TRBJ2-3; 11 bases fit TRBD1. This CDR3 is 16 amino acids long. Germline V lookup: CDR1 SGHTA, CDR2 FQGNSA. The junction had 1 base not matched to a gene; V was cut back by 1 base and J by 1 base.

The J gene is TRBJ2-7, the V gene TRBV6-5; TRBD1 aligns across 10 bases. In germline, CDR1 is MNHEY, CDR2 SVGAGI. V lost 8 bases and J lost 6; bases outside the gene matches: 7. The CDR3 is 13 amino acids. CDR3: CASRGTGESEQYF. CDR3 bases: TGTGCCAGCCGGGGGACAGGGGAAAGCGAGCAGTACTTC.

The chain links TRBV19 to TRBJ1-1; 7 bases map to TRBD1. Germline V gene lookup returns CDR1 LNHDA and CDR2 SQIVND (reference sequence). This CDR3 is built from 17 residues. The trim removed 3 bases at V and 1 base at J, leaving 11 bases unmatched. In nucleotides, the CDR3 is TGTGCCAGTAGTATCGGGGGAAACAGGGGCCAGAACACTGAAGCTTTCTTT. This encodes CASSIGGNRGQNTEAFF.

The V and J genes are TRBV7-8 and TRBJ2-3; 10 bases map to TRBD2. The CDR3 is 16 amino acids. The germline V gene has CDR1 SGHVS and CDR2 FQNEAQ. The trim removed 5 bases at V and 6 bases at J, leaving 11 bases unmatched. Here the CDR3 DNA reads TGTGCCAGCAGCCGAATAGCGGGGGGCGGGCTGGATACGCAGTATTTT. It encodes CASSRIAGGGLDTQYF.

The chain joins TRBV4-3 to TRBJ1-1, with a possible D match to TRBD1 (5 bases). Per germline, CDR1 LGHNA and CDR2 YSLEER. Trimming removed 4 bases from V and 5 bases from J, with 17 bases in between. CDR3 length: 15 amino acids. The CDR3 bases are TGCGCCAGCAGCCCCCGCGGTATTGGGGCAACTGAAGCTTTCTTT. Protein product: CASSPRGIGATEAFF.

This clone occurred once. V gene TRBV6-5 combines with J gene TRBJ1-4, with 7 bases lining up with TRBD1. CDR1 MNHEY and CDR2 SVGAGI come from the germline V gene. V dropped 8 bases and J dropped 8; count of bases not matched to a gene: 8. The CDR3 is 13 residues long. The CDR3 coding sequence is TGTGCCAGCGCCCCGGGACAGAGGGAAAAACTGTTTTTT. Translation: CASAPGQREKLFF.

The chain carries TRBV10-3 and TRBJ2-1; D is possibly TRBD2 (5 bases). The V end lost 8 bases, the J end lost 7 bases, and 15 bases lay between the germline ends. This CDR3 region has 13 residues. Germline CDR1 and CDR2: ENHRY and SYGVKD. CDR3 DNA sequence: TGTGCCATCGGCTCGGGGAGCCAGAATGAGCAGTTCTTC. This codes for CAIGSGSQNEQFF.